The rows below give T cell receptor beta chains drawn from one sample of a study of T cell responses to AZD1222 COVID-19 vaccine. Measured with immunoSEQ multiplex PCR; TCRdb has only the in-frame clones, and not every one. The table has 200,000 to 250,000 clones, about 92% seen once. Sequenced here: peripheral blood, sampled on day 0 of MenACWY control vaccination. Receptors originate from an adult in good health. Both conserved end residues are part of each CDR3. A D gene is named only where the DNA matches it firmly. For some rows the clone size is stated as once, few or many, or as a class when expanded; others skip it.

-	TRBV19	TRBJ2-3	-	CASTLGQPTDTQYF	TGTGCCAGTACTCTGGGGCAGCCCACAGATACGCAGTATTTT
-	TRBV20-1	TRBJ2-2	-	CSASSRQRDGELFF	TGCAGTGCTAGTTCTAGGCAAAGGGACGGGGAGCTGTTTTTT
TRBD1	TRBV30	TRBJ1-5	-	CALGQGGDQPQHF	TGTGCCTTGGGACAGGGGGGGGATCAGCCCCAGCATTTT
-	TRBV5-5	TRBJ1-2	-	CASSSQTSFYGYTF	TGTGCCAGCAGCTCCCAGACATCTTTCTATGGCTACACCTTC
TRBD1	TRBV5-1	TRBJ2-5	-	CASSLTGVGQETQYF	TGCGCCAGCAGTTTGACAGGGGTAGGGCAAGAGACCCAGTACTTC
-	TRBV5-1	TRBJ1-5	-	CASSLGTTDQPQHF	TGCGCCAGCAGCTTGGGGACGACTGATCAGCCCCAGCATTTT
TRBD2	TRBV4-2	TRBJ2-4	-	CASSQDQRPPGGQAKNIQYF	TGTGCCAGCAGCCAAGATCAGAGACCTCCGGGGGGGCAAGCCAAAAACATTCAGTACTTC
-	TRBV27	TRBJ1-2	-	CASFSGMGYGYTF	TGTGCCAGCTTTTCTGGGATGGGCTATGGCTACACCTTC
-	TRBV18	TRBJ2-5	once	CASSPLNTDETQYF	TGTGCCAGCTCACCCCTAAATACGGACGAGACCCAGTACTTC
-	TRBV3-1/TRBV3-2	TRBJ1-3	-	CASSQGGGNTIYF	TGTGCCAGCAGCCAGGGGGGTGGAAACACCATATATTTT